These 21 T cell receptor beta chains came from one sample sequenced in a study of cytomegalovirus exposure and HLA in healthy donors (dated by TCRdb to 2016 to 2017). The library came from the immunoSEQ multiplex PCR assay. Imported from immuneACCESS, the table was reduced by TCRdb to in-frame sequences with V and J called. These copies leave out some clones; in studies compared against another copy, an unresolved V gene accounts for under half, and the cause of the remainder is not known. The table for this sample lists about 74,000 clones; roughly 94% of them were counted only once. Jointly, the top ten make up roughly 2% of the sample. The sequenced sample consisted of PBMCs. Source of these receptors: a woman aged 18-29 years in good health and CMV-seropositive.

This sequence joins TRBV30 and TRBJ1-2; D is unresolved. V shed 0 bases and J shed 0 bases, with 17 bases lying between them. Germline V lookup: CDR1 GTSNPN, CDR2 SVGIG (reference sequence). The CDR3 runs to 17 residues. The CDR3 is CAWSVQTEAGANYGYTF. The CDR3, as DNA: TGTGCCTGGAGTGTCCAGACCGAAGCCGGGGCTAACTATGGCTACACCTTC.

V is TRBV7-2 and J is TRBJ1-5; 10 bases are a match to TRBD1. Germline V gene lookup returns CDR1 SGHTA and CDR2 FQGNSA. J lost 5 bases, V lost 3 bases, and 4 bases had no gene match. This CDR3 is built from 15 residues. CDR3 sequence: CASSFVTGGHQPQHF. CDR3 nucleotides: TGTGCCAGCAGCTTCGTGACAGGGGGCCATCAGCCCCAGCATTTT.

This chain joins TRBV2 and TRBJ1-4, with TRBD1 matching over 10 bases. Germline V CDR1 and CDR2: SNHLY, FYNNEI. J lost 2 bases, V lost 6 bases, and 15 bases had no gene match. The CDR3 is 19 residues long. The CDR3 here is CASRTGQGKVEFTNEKLFF. Here the CDR3 DNA reads TGTGCCAGCAGGACGGGACAGGGGAAGGTAGAGTTTACTAATGAAAAACTGTTTTTT.

The rearrangement joins TRBV7-9 to TRBJ1-4, with 7 bases fitting TRBD1. V was pared by 1 base and J by 0 bases, with 2 bases of the junction left unmatched. This CDR3 spans 16 amino acids. Germline CDR1 is SEHNR and CDR2 is FQNEAQ (reference sequence). The CDR3 protein is CASSLGGQSTNEKLFF. Written as DNA, the CDR3 is TGTGCCAGCAGCTTAGGGGGACAGTCAACTAATGAAAAACTGTTTTTT.

V is TRBV6-5 and J is TRBJ1-2; 7 bases line up with TRBD1. V was clipped by 4 bases and J by 7 bases; unmatched bases: 6. Germline lookup yields CDR1 MNHEY and CDR2 SVGAGI. This CDR3 comprises 13 residues. The CDR3 nucleotides read TGTGCCAGCAGTTCCTCCAGGGGGGTTGGCTACACCTTC. Residues: CASSSSRGVGYTF.

The chain has TRBV4-2 and TRBJ2-1, with 15 bases identical to TRBD2. Per the germline V gene, CDR1 is LGHNA and CDR2 is YNFKEQ. V lost 1 base and J lost 2; bases outside the gene matches: 6. The CDR3 has 19 amino acids. CDR3 nucleotides: TGTGCCAGCAGCCAAGGGACTAGCGGGAGGGGCATACCCTACAATGAGCAGTTCTTC. It yields the protein CASSQGTSGRGIPYNEQFF.

The chain combines TRBV7-9 with TRBJ1-2; D remains ambiguous. Per germline, CDR1 SEHNR and CDR2 FQNEAQ (reference sequence). Trimming took off 0 bases at V and 4 bases at J, with 9 bases between the two ends. The CDR3 spans 14 residues. The CDR3 region is CASSLAAAGYGYTF. The DNA for the CDR3 is TGTGCCAGCAGCTTAGCTGCGGCGGGCTATGGCTACACCTTC.

The chain carries TRBV6-1 and TRBJ2-7; D uncertain. Trimming stripped 3 bases from V and 3 bases from J, with 3 bases between. The germline V gene encodes CDR1 MNHNS and CDR2 SASEGT. CDR3 length: 11 amino acids. The CDR3 DNA reads TGTGCCAGCAGTGACCTCTACGAGCAGTACTTC. Encoded protein: CASSDLYEQYF.

This clone has just a few counts. This chain joins TRBV5-1 and TRBJ1-5; perhaps TRBD1 as D (5 bases). Trimming took 5 bases from V and 4 from J, leaving 10 bases between them. CDR3 size: 13 residues. Germline CDR1 SGHRS, CDR2 YFSETQ. CDR3 coding DNA: TGCGCCAGCAGGCGGGACTTAAATCAGCCCCAGCATTTT. Its translation is CASRRDLNQPQHF.

CDR3 loop: CASSLVTSDNEQFF. The CDR3 region has the DNA TGTGCCAGCAGCTTAGTTACTAGCGACAATGAGCAGTTCTTC. The rearrangement links TRBV7-2 to TRBJ2-1; TRBD2 agrees at 7 bases. V shed 1 base, J shed 5 bases, and the junction held 2 bases outside the gene matches. The CDR3 is 14 amino acids. Germline assignment: CDR1 SGHTA and CDR2 FQGNSA.

The J gene is TRBJ1-1, the V gene TRBV2; the match to TRBD1 covers 7 bases. Germline assignment: CDR1 SNHLY and CDR2 FYNNEI. This CDR3 has 14 amino acids. V trimming: 4 bases; J trimming: 4 bases; junction bases outside the gene matches: 6. The CDR3 sequence is CASSVQGGGTEAFF. The CDR3, as DNA: TGTGCCAGCAGTGTGCAGGGGGGAGGCACTGAAGCTTTCTTT.

This clone was counted a few times. The chain uses TRBV6-6 and TRBJ2-1, with 10 bases aligning to TRBD2. CDR1 and CDR2 (germline): MNHNY, SVGAGI (reference sequence). The CDR3 extends over 15 amino acids. V trimming: 5 bases; J trimming: 9 bases; junction bases outside the gene matches: 10. The CDR3 loop is CASSPERGGFSEQFF. The CDR3, as DNA: TGTGCCAGCAGTCCGGAGCGGGGGGGCTTTAGTGAGCAGTTCTTC.

The chain has TRBV5-4 and TRBJ2-7; D is possibly TRBD2 (5 bases). Germline CDR1 is SGHNT and CDR2 is YYREEE (reference sequence). The CDR3 sequence is 14 residues long. Trimming removed 1 base at V and 0 bases at J, with 8 bases between. The CDR3 coding sequence is TGTGCCAGCAGCTTGAGCGGTTCCTCCTACGAGCAGTACTTC. As protein: CASSLSGSSYEQYF. Full variable domain (remainder filled in from reference TRBV5-4 and TRBJ2-7): ETGVTQSPTHLIKTRGQQVTLRCSSQSGHNTVSWYQQALGQGPQFIFQYYREEENGRGNFPPRFSGLQFPNYSSELNVNALELDDSALYLCASSLSGSSYEQYFGPGTRLTVT.

CDR3 nucleotides: TGTGCCAGCAGCTATATAGGGGGACTAAGCTCCTACAATGAGCAGTTCTTC. Translating it yields CASSYIGGLSSYNEQFF. This rearrangement joins TRBV7-2 to TRBJ2-1; D perhaps matches TRBD2 (7 bases). The germline gives CDR1 SGHTA, CDR2 FQGNSA. The CDR3 spans 17 residues. Trimming left V 4 bases short and J 0 bases short, with 16 bases between.

The rearrangement joins TRBV18 to TRBJ2-1; 7 bases fit TRBD2. Looked up from germline, CDR1 is KGHSH and CDR2 is LQKENI. This CDR3 is 13 amino acids long. Trimming removed 2 bases from V and 7 bases from J; junction bases left unmatched: 2. This chain's CDR3 is CASSPTRENEQFF. CDR3 DNA sequence: TGTGCCAGCTCACCAACGCGGGAGAATGAGCAGTTCTTC.

CDR3 sequence reads: CASSPDRDIYGYTF. The CDR3 DNA follows: TGCGCCAGCAGCCCAGACAGGGATATCTATGGCTACACCTTC. The chain has TRBV4-3 and TRBJ1-2; 7 positions agree with TRBD1. The CDR3 runs 14 residues. J gave up 4 bases and V 4 bases, and 6 bases lay outside the gene matches. Germline CDR1 reads LGHNA; CDR2 reads YSLEER.

The genes are TRBV19 and TRBJ2-7; 11 positions agree with TRBD1. Germline V gene sequence: CDR1 LNHDA, CDR2 SQIVND (reference sequence). Germline trimming cut 10 bases from V and 3 bases from J; bases unmatched to any gene: 8. CDR3 size: 14 residues. CDR3 amino acids: CATDNGTGGYEQYF. CDR3 nucleotides: TGTGCCACCGACAACGGGACAGGGGGCTACGAGCAGTACTTC. Supplemented by reference TRBV19 and TRBJ2-7, the full variable domain reads DGGITQSPKYLFRKEGQNVTLSCEQNLNHDAMYWYRQDPGQGLRLIYYSQIVNDFQKGDIAEGYSVSREKKESFPLTVTSAQKNPTAFYLCATDNGTGGYEQYFGPGTRLTVT.

The V gene is TRBV4-2, the J gene TRBJ1-2; perhaps TRBD1 as D (6 bases). Between the trimmed V and J ends, which lost 0 bases and 4 bases, there was a span of 18 bases. The germline CDR1 and CDR2 sequences are LGHNA and YNFKEQ. The CDR3 length is 17 residues. For the CDR3, the DNA is TGTGCCAGCAGCCAAGAATCTAGCGGGGGCGGTCTCTATGGCTACACCTTC. Translated, it gives CASSQESSGGGLYGYTF.

This sequence joins TRBV6-6 and TRBJ2-2, with 11 bases lining up with TRBD2. The V segment lost 6 bases and the J segment 6 bases; nucleotides outside the gene matches: 3. This CDR3 spans 14 amino acids. The germline V gene encodes CDR1 MNHNY and CDR2 SVGAGI (reference sequence). CDR3 protein: CASSQLAGAGELFF. The CDR3 nucleotides are TGTGCCAGCAGCCAACTAGCGGGGGCCGGGGAGCTGTTTTTT.

The chain combines TRBV15 with TRBJ1-4, with D uncertain. This CDR3 is 15 amino acids long. Germline values: CDR1 LNHNV, CDR2 YYDKDF (reference sequence). With 5 bases removed from V and 2 bases from J, the gap between germline ends came to 12 bases. CDR3 amino acids: CATSRKASTNEKLFF. The CDR3 coding sequence is TGTGCCACCAGCCGCAAAGCGAGTACTAATGAAAAACTGTTTTTT.

CDR3 residues: CASSSQGSQETQYF. DNA of the CDR3: TGTGCCAGCAGCTCGCAGGGGTCCCAAGAGACCCAGTACTTC. The V call is TRBV5-4, the J call TRBJ2-5, with TRBD1 as a possible D gene (6 bases). This CDR3 contains 14 residues. V was cut by 3 bases and J by 1 base, with 10 bases left in between. The V gene's germline CDR1 is SGHNT and CDR2 YYREEE (reference sequence).